One sample yielded the 31 T cell receptor beta chains listed below, sequenced in a study of cytomegalovirus exposure and HLA in healthy donors. The PCR used 60 Vbeta and 13 Jbeta primers. Produced via immunoSEQ multiplex PCR; TCRdb's table is partial and in-frame only. This sample carries about 110,000 clones, 70% to 80% of them seen once, and the ten largest clones take 2.5% to 3.5%. The specimen sequenced was PBMCs. The source of these receptors is a woman aged 40 to 50 in good health and CMV-seronegative.

The chain couples TRBV6-6 to TRBJ2-7, with a tentative D call TRBD2 (6 bases). V was clipped by 5 bases and J by 3 bases, with 14 bases between them. This CDR3 spans 14 amino acids. Germline V gives CDR1 MNHNY, CDR2 SVGAGI (reference sequence). CDR3 sequence reads: CASSNNGGIYEQYF. CDR3 sequence (DNA): TGTGCCAGCAGTAACAACGGAGGGATCTACGAGCAGTACTTC.

The sample holds one count of this clone. The gene calls are TRBV11-2 and TRBJ2-7; TRBD1 matches 7 bases. After removal of 1 base from V and 5 bases from J, the junction contained 2 bases not matched to a gene. Germline CDR1 is SGHAT and CDR2 is FQNNGV. This CDR3 spans 13 amino acids. The CDR3 loop reads CASSLGQGDEQYF. Written as DNA, the CDR3 is TGTGCCAGCAGCTTAGGACAGGGAGACGAGCAGTACTTC.

This chain joins TRBV5-6 and TRBJ2-7, with TRBD1 matching 8 bases. Per the germline V gene, CDR1 is SGHDT and CDR2 is YYEEEE. The CDR3 has 14 residues. V was pared by 0 bases and J by 2 bases, with 1 base of the junction left unmatched. CDR3 DNA sequence: TGTGCCAGCAGCTTGGTACAGGGGGCCTACGAGCAGTACTTC. Protein: CASSLVQGAYEQYF.

The CDR3 loop reads CASRASSYNSPLHF. Here the CDR3 DNA reads TGTGCCAGCAGGGCTAGCTCCTATAATTCACCCCTCCACTTT. The chain couples TRBV6-1 to TRBJ1-6; D not resolved. This CDR3 contains 14 residues. Trimming removed 6 bases at V and 0 bases at J, with 6 bases between. The V gene's germline CDR1 is MNHNS and CDR2 SASEGT.

The V and J genes are TRBV28 and TRBJ2-5; D may be TRBD2 (6 bases). This CDR3 has 18 residues. Per the germline V gene, CDR1 is MDHEN and CDR2 is SYDVKM. V was trimmed by 5 bases and J by 4 bases, leaving 26 bases between them. CDR3 in amino acids: CASSPSSRTNAFGETQYF. The CDR3 DNA follows: TGTGCCAGCAGTCCATCATCCCGGACTAACGCCTTTGGAGAGACCCAGTACTTC.

The chain recombines TRBV19 with TRBJ1-5; no clear D. CDR1 is LNHDA and CDR2 is SQIVND in the germline V gene (reference sequence). The ends were cut back, 7 bases at V and 9 bases at J, with 19 bases in the middle. This CDR3 comprises 14 residues. The DNA of the CDR3 is TGTGCCAGTACTTCCTTAAGCGGGATCACGCCCCAGCATTTT. Translating gives CASTSLSGITPQHF.

This clone was seen a handful of times. This chain links TRBV6-1 with TRBJ1-5; D remains unclear. The germline V gene encodes CDR1 MNHNS and CDR2 SASEGT. The CDR3 covers 15 residues. The V gene lost 11 bases and the J gene lost 0 bases, with 17 bases spanning the gap. CDR3 nucleotide sequence: TGTGCCGCCCTGAGCAACCCTTATAGCAATCAGCCCCAGCATTTT. As protein: CAALSNPYSNQPQHF.

In this sample, this clone turned up a few times. The rearrangement links TRBV5-6 to TRBJ2-7; 12 nucleotides line up with TRBD2. The CDR3 has 13 residues. Germline V gene sequence: CDR1 SGHDT, CDR2 YYEEEE. Losses at the gene ends were 4 bases for V and 12 bases for J; bases not matched to a gene: 8. DNA for the CDR3: TGTGCCAGCAGCCCGACTAGCGGGAGAAGTCTGTACTTC. Protein sequence: CASSPTSGRSLYF.

CDR3 in amino acids: CASRRLGQNTEAFF. In DNA form, the CDR3 reads TGTGCCAGTAGGCGCCTGGGACAGAACACTGAAGCTTTCTTT. The V and J genes are TRBV19 and TRBJ1-1, with TRBD1 as a possible D gene (6 bases). The CDR3 spans 14 residues. Germline V lookup: CDR1 LNHDA, CDR2 SQIVND (reference sequence). Trimming shortened V by 6 bases and J by 1 base, and 12 bases separated the two germline ends.

In this sample, this clone turned up a few times. V is TRBV6-1 and J is TRBJ1-3, with D possibly matching TRBD1 (5 bases). CDR1 and CDR2 (germline): MNHNS, SASEGT. V was clipped by 6 bases and J by 3 bases, with 12 bases between them. CDR3 length: 14 amino acids. The CDR3 region is CASRESGYGNTIYF. CDR3 DNA: TGTGCCAGCAGAGAATCAGGGTATGGAAACACCATATATTTT.

This clone showed up just once. The chain has TRBV2 and TRBJ2-7; a possible D gene is TRBD1 (5 bases). Per the germline V gene, CDR1 is SNHLY and CDR2 is FYNNEI. V lost 2 bases to trimming and J lost 1 base, with 12 bases between them. The CDR3 length is 15 residues. The CDR3: CASSEQGDYSYEQYF. The CDR3 region has the DNA TGTGCCAGCAGTGAACAAGGGGATTATTCCTACGAGCAGTACTTC.

V usage is TRBV5-6 and J usage is TRBJ2-3; TRBD1 matches at 7 bases. This CDR3 is 17 amino acids long. The V gene's germline CDR1 is SGHDT and CDR2 YYEEEE. V shed 0 bases and J 1 base; nucleotides not matched to a gene: 8. Here the CDR3 DNA reads TGTGCCAGCAGCTTGGTGGGACAGCCTTGGGGCACAGATACGCAGTATTTT. It codes for CASSLVGQPWGTDTQYF.

This clone came up once. The rearrangement uses TRBV28 and TRBJ1-2, with a possible D match to TRBD1 (5 bases). The length of the CDR3 is 13 residues. CDR1 is MDHEN and CDR2 is SYDVKM in the germline V gene. The ends were cut back, 6 bases at V and 4 bases at J, with 12 bases in the middle. The CDR3 DNA is TGTGCCAGCAGCCGGGGGGGTAGCTATGGCTACACCTTC. It is translated as CASSRGGSYGYTF.

CDR3 nucleotide sequence: TGTGCCAGTAGTATAGGTGAGGGCGATGAGCAGTTCTTC. As protein: CASSIGEGDEQFF. This chain connects TRBV19 to TRBJ2-1; D perhaps matches TRBD2 (5 bases). The CDR3 runs to 13 residues. V was clipped by 1 base and J by 8 bases, with 9 bases between them. Per the germline V gene, CDR1 is LNHDA and CDR2 is SQIVND (reference sequence).

The V gene is TRBV9, the J gene TRBJ2-5; the match to TRBD2 covers 8 bases. J was trimmed by 4 bases and V by 4 bases; bases with no gene match: 12. The germline V gene encodes CDR1 SGDLS and CDR2 YYNGEE. This CDR3 comprises 16 residues. CDR3 residues: CASSPVRGGRGETQYF. The CDR3 DNA follows: TGTGCCAGCAGCCCGGTCCGGGGGGGGAGGGGAGAGACCCAGTACTTC.

This chain uses TRBV6-5 with TRBJ2-3, with TRBD1 as a possible D gene (6 bases). Germline V gene data show CDR1 as MNHEY and CDR2 as SVGAGI. CDR3 length: 15 residues. V was pared by 2 bases and J by 0 bases, with 9 bases between. CDR3 sequence (DNA): TGTGCCAGCAGTTACCCAGGGGCAAGCACAGATACGCAGTATTTT. Translated, it gives CASSYPGASTDTQYF.

This chain connects TRBV5-6 to TRBJ1-2, with 7 positions matching TRBD1. The CDR3 is 14 residues long. Germline V lookup: CDR1 SGHDT, CDR2 YYEEEE. With 4 bases clipped from V and 5 bases from J, the junction kept 8 bases outside the gene matches. CDR3 coding DNA: TGTGCCAGCAGCGTCGACAGGGCTTGGTATGGCTACACCTTC. This encodes CASSVDRAWYGYTF.

The rearrangement uses TRBV27 and TRBJ2-1, with 9 bases fitting TRBD2. Germline assignment: CDR1 MNHEY and CDR2 SMNVEV (reference sequence). The J segment lost 4 bases and the V segment lost 5 bases, leaving 21 bases of the junction unmatched. CDR3 length: 20 amino acids. The CDR3 DNA sequence: TGTGCCAGCAGTCCACACAGGGGCGATTCCGGGACTAGCCGTTACAATGAGCAGTTCTTC. It encodes CASSPHRGDSGTSRYNEQFF.

The chain recombines TRBV5-5 with TRBJ1-1; D is unresolved. The V end lost 1 base, the J end lost 6 bases, and 10 bases lay between the germline ends. This CDR3 spans 13 amino acids. Germline loops: CDR1 SGHKS, CDR2 YYEKEE (reference sequence). CDR3 coding DNA: TGTGCCAGCAGCTTGTTACGGTTCCCTGAAGCTTTCTTT. As protein: CASSLLRFPEAFF.

V and J are TRBV18 and TRBJ1-4; no definite D call. The CDR3 loop spans 13 amino acids. From germline, CDR1 is KGHSH and CDR2 LQKENI. V was cut by 3 bases and J by 1 base, with 3 bases left in between. The CDR3 reads CASSPGTNEKLFF. In DNA, the CDR3 is TGTGCCAGCTCACCCGGAACTAATGAAAAACTGTTTTTT.

The chain recombines TRBV5-1 with TRBJ2-3; maybe TRBD2 (5 bases). The V and J ends lost 3 bases and 5 bases respectively, with 13 bases between them. Germline V gene sequence: CDR1 SGHRS, CDR2 YFSETQ. The CDR3 length is 14 residues. CDR3 sequence: CASSSQDFLDTQYF. The CDR3 region has the DNA TGCGCCAGCAGCTCCCAGGACTTTCTAGATACGCAGTATTTT.

This sequence joins TRBV15 and TRBJ2-5; D might be TRBD1 (6 bases). The V gene's germline CDR1 is LNHNV and CDR2 YYDKDF (reference sequence). The V end lost 3 bases, the J end lost 4 bases, and 12 bases lay between the germline ends. The length of the CDR3 is 14 residues. Here the CDR3 reads CATSSSGVRETQYF. DNA for the CDR3: TGTGCCACCAGCAGCTCAGGGGTGCGAGAGACCCAGTACTTC.

The chain combines TRBV28 with TRBJ1-2, with unresolved D. Germline lookup yields CDR1 MDHEN and CDR2 SYDVKM. Trimming stripped 5 bases from V and 5 bases from J, with 18 bases between. This CDR3 comprises 15 residues. CDR3 nucleotides: TGTGCCAGCAGTCCCGAGACCCGAGGGTGGTATGGCTACACCTTC. Amino acids: CASSPETRGWYGYTF.

This chain connects TRBV7-8 to TRBJ2-3; 9 nucleotides match TRBD1. V gave up 2 bases and J gave up 3 bases; unmatched junction bases: 6. CDR3 length: 16 residues. Germline assignment: CDR1 SGHVS and CDR2 FQNEAQ. The CDR3 DNA is TGTGCCAGCAGCTTACCGGACAGGGGAATAACAGATACGCAGTATTTT. Translation gives CASSLPDRGITDTQYF.

This clone was detected only once. This CDR3 is CASTGGETQYF. The CDR3, as DNA: TGTGCCAGCACGGGGGGGGAGACCCAGTACTTC. This chain connects TRBV6-6 to TRBJ2-5; the match to TRBD2 covers 8 bases. After removal of 7 bases from V and 5 bases from J, the junction contained 0 bases not matched to a gene. Looked up from germline, CDR1 is MNHNY and CDR2 is SVGAGI (reference sequence). The CDR3 has 11 residues.

The chain joins TRBV10-3 to TRBJ1-2; 7 bases are a match to TRBD1. Germline CDR1 and CDR2: ENHRY and SYGVKD. J lost 8 bases, V lost 8 bases, and 14 bases had no gene match. The CDR3 spans 14 residues. CDR3 DNA: TGTGCCATCGCGCCGACAGGGAGGTCGGCGGGCTACACCTTC. Translated, it gives CAIAPTGRSAGYTF.

The rearrangement uses TRBV7-8 and TRBJ2-5; 11 bases fit TRBD2. V was pared by 4 bases and J by 1 base, with 8 bases of the junction left unmatched. Germline V CDR1 and CDR2: SGHVS, FQNEAQ. This CDR3 contains 17 residues. The CDR3 is CASSSPRLAGSQETQYF. CDR3 sequence (DNA): TGTGCCAGCAGCTCGCCAAGACTAGCGGGATCCCAAGAGACCCAGTACTTC.

V and J are TRBV27 and TRBJ1-3; 7 nucleotides line up with TRBD1. The CDR3 sequence is 17 residues long. The germline CDR1 and CDR2 sequences are MNHEY and SMNVEV (reference sequence). With V trimmed by 3 bases and J by 0 bases, 8 bases remained unmatched. CDR3 residues: CASSFRSGGNSGNTIYF. Here the CDR3 DNA reads TGTGCCAGCAGTTTTCGCTCAGGGGGAAACTCTGGAAACACCATATATTTT.

The genes are TRBV28 and TRBJ2-3, with D possibly being TRBD1 (5 bases). Germline V gives CDR1 MDHEN, CDR2 SYDVKM. V was pared by 6 bases and J by 3 bases, with 10 bases between. The CDR3 is made up of 13 amino acids. CDR3 in amino acids: CASRDQGTDTQYF. DNA for the CDR3: TGTGCCAGCAGAGACCAGGGAACAGATACGCAGTATTTT.

Written as DNA, the CDR3 is TGTGCCAGCAGTTTCCCGGGGGACACTGAAGCTTTCTTT. Translation gives CASSFPGDTEAFF. This chain links TRBV28 with TRBJ1-1, with D possibly TRBD1 on 5 matching bases. The CDR3 totals 13 residues. The V gene lost 3 bases and the J gene lost 3 bases, with 8 bases spanning the gap. Germline V gene sequence: CDR1 MDHEN, CDR2 SYDVKM.

DNA for the CDR3: TGTGCCAGCTCACCATTTAACAGGGAACAAGAGACCCAGTACTTC. Its protein is CASSPFNREQETQYF. V gene TRBV18 combines with J gene TRBJ2-5, with D possibly TRBD1 on 6 matching bases. Germline V gene data show CDR1 as KGHSH and CDR2 as LQKENI. Trimming shortened V by 2 bases and J by 2 bases, and 12 bases separated the two germline ends. The CDR3 sequence is 15 residues long.